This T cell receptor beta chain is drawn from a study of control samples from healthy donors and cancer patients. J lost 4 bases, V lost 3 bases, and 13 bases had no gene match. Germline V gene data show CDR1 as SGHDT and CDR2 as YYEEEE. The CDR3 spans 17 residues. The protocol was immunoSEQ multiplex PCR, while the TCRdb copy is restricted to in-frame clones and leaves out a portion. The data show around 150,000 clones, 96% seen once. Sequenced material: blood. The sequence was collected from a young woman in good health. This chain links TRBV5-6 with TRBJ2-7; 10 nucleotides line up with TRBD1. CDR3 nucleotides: TGTGCCAGCAGCTCGATCGGAGGGACAGGGGCTCTTTACGAGCAGTACTTC. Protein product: CASSSIGGTGALYEQYF.